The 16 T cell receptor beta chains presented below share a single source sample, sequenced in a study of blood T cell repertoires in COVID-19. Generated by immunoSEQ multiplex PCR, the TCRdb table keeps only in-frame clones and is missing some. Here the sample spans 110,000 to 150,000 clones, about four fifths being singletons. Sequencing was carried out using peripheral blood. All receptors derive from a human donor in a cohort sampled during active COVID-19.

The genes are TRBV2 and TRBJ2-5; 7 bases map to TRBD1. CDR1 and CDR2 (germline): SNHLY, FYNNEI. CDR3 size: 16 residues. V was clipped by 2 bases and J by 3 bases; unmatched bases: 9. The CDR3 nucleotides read TGTGCCAGCAGTGAACAGGCAGGGGGTTGGGAAGAGACCCAGTACTTC. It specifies CASSEQAGGWEETQYF.

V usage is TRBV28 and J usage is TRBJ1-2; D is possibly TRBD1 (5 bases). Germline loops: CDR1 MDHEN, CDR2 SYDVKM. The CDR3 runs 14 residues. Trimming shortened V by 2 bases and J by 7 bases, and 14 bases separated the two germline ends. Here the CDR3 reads CASSLRGGWVGYTF. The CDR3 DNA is TGTGCCAGCAGTTTAAGGGGAGGATGGGTTGGCTACACCTTC.

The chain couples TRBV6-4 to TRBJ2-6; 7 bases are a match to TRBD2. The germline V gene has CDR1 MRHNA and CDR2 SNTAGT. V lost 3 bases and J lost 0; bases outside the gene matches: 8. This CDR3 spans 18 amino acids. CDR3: CASSEFGSGASGANVLTF. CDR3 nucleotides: TGTGCCAGCAGTGAATTTGGCAGCGGGGCCTCTGGGGCCAACGTCCTGACTTTC.

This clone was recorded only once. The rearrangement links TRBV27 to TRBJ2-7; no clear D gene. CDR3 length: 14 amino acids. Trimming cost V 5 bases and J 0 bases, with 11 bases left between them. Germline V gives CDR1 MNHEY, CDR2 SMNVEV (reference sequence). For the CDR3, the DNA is TGTGCCAGCAGTCCAATGCGGAACTCCTACGAGCAGTACTTC. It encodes CASSPMRNSYEQYF.

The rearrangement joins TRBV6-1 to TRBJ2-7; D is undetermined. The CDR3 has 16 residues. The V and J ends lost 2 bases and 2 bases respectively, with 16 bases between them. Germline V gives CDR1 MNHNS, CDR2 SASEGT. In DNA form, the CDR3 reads TGTGCCAGCAGTGAAAGCGACGGCAAACCAACCTACGAGCAGTACTTC. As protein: CASSESDGKPTYEQYF.

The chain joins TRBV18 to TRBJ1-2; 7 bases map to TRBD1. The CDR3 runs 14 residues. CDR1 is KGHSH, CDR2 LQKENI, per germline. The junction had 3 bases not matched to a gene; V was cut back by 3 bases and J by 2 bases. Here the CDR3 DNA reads TGTGCCAGCTCACCGACGACAGGGAACTATGGCTACACCTTC. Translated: CASSPTTGNYGYTF.

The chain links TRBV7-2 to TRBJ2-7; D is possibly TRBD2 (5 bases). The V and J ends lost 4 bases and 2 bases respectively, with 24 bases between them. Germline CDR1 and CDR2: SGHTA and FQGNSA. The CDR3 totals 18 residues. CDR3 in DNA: TGTGCCAGCAGCTCCCCCCCCGGACTCTGGGTACTAACCTACGAGCAGTACTTC. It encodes CASSSPPGLWVLTYEQYF.

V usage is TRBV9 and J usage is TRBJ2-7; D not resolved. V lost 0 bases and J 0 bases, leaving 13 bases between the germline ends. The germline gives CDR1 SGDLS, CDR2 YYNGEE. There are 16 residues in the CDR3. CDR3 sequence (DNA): TGTGCCAGCAGCGTAGGAGCCAGCGCCTACTCCTACGAGCAGTACTTC. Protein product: CASSVGASAYSYEQYF.

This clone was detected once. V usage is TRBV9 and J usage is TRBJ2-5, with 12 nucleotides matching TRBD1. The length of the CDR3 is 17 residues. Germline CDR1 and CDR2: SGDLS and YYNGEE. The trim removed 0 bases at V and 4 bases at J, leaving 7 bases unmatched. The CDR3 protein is CASSVGGQGASGETQYF. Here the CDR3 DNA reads TGTGCCAGCAGCGTAGGGGGACAGGGGGCGAGCGGAGAGACCCAGTACTTC.

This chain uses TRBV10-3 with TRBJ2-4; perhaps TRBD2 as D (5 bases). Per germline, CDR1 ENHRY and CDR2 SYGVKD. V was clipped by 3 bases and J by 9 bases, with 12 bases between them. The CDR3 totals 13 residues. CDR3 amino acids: CAISDPTRGIQYF. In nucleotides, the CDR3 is TGTGCCATCAGTGACCCAACCCGGGGCATTCAGTACTTC.

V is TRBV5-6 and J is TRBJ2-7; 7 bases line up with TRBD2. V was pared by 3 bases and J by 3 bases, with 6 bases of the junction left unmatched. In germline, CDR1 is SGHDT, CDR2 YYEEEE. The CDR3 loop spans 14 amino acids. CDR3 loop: CASSSTSVVYEQYF. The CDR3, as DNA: TGTGCCAGCAGCTCCACTAGCGTAGTCTACGAGCAGTACTTC.

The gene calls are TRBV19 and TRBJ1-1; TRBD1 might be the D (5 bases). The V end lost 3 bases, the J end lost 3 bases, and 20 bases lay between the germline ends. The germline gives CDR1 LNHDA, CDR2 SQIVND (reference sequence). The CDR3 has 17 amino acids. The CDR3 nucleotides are TGTGCCAGTAGTATTCTGCAGGGTTCCGTGCTCCACACTGAAGCTTTCTTT. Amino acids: CASSILQGSVLHTEAFF.

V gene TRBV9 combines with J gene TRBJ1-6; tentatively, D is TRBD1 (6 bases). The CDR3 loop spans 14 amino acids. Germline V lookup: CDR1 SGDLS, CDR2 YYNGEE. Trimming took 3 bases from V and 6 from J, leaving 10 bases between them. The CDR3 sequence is CASSALDSNSPLHF. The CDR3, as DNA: TGTGCCAGCAGCGCGTTGGACAGTAATTCACCCCTCCACTTT.

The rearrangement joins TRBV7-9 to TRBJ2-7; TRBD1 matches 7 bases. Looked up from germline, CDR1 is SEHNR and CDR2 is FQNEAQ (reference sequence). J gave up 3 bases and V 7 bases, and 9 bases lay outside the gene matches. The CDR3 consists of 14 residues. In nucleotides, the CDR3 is TGTGCCAGCACCAAACAGGGGACGAACTACGAGCAGTACTTC. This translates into CASTKQGTNYEQYF.

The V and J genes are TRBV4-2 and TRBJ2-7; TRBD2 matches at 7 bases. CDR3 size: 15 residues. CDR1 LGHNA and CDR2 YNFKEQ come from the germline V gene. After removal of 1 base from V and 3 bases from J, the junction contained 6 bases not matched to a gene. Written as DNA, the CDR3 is TGTGCCAGCAGCCAAGGACTAGCTTTAAGCTACGAGCAGTACTTC. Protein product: CASSQGLALSYEQYF.

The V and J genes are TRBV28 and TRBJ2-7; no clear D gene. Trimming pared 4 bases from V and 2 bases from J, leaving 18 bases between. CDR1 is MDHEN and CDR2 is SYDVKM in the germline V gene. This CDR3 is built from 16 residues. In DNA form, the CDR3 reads TGTGCCAGCAGTTCTCCCCCGCCTGGTCGGGCCTACGAGCAGTACTTC. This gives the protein CASSSPPPGRAYEQYF. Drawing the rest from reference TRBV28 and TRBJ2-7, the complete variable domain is DVKVTQSSRYLVKRTGEKVFLECVQDMDHENMFWYRQDPGLGLRLIYFSYDVKMKEKGDIPEGYSVSREKKERFSLILESASTNQTSMYLCASSSPPPGRAYEQYFGPGTRLTVT.